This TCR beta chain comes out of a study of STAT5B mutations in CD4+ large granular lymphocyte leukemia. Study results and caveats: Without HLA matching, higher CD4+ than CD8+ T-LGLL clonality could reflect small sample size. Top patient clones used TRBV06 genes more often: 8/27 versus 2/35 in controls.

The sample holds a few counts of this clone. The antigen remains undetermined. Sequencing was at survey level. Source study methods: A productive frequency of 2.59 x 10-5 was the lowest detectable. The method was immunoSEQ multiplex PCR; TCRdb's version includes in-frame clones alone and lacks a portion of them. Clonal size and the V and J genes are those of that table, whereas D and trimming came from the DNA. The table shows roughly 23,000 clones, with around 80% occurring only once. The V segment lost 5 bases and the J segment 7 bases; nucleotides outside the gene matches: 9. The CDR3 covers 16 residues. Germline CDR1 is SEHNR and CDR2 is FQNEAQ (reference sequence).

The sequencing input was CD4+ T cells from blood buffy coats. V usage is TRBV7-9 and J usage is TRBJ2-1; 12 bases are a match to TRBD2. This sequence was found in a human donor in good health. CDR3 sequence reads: CASSGPLAGGSNEQFF. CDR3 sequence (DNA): TGTGCCAGCAGCGGACCACTAGCGGGGGGTAGTAATGAGCAGTTCTTC.